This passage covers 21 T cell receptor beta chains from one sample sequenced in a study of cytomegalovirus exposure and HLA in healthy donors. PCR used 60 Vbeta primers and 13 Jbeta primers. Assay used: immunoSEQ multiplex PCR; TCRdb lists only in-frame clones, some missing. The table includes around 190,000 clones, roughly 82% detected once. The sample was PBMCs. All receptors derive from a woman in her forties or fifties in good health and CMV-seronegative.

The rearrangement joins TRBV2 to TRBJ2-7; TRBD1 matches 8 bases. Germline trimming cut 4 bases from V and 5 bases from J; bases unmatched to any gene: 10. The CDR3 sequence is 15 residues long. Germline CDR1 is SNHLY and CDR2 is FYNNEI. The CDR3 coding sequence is TGTGCCAGCAGTGCGGGCAATGGACAGGGCGACGAGCAGTACTTC. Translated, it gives CASSAGNGQGDEQYF.

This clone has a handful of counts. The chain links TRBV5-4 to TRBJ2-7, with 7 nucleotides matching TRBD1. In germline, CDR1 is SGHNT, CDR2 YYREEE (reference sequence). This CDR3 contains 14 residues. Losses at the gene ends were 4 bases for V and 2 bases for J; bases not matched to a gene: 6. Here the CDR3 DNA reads TGTGCCAGCAGCCACCGGGACAGACCCTACGAGCAGTACTTC. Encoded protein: CASSHRDRPYEQYF.

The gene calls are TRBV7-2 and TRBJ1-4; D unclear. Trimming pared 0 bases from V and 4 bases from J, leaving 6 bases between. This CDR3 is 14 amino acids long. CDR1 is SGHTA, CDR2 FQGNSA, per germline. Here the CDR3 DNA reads TGTGCCAGCAGCTTAGCCAGGTTTAATGAAAAACTGTTTTTT. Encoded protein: CASSLARFNEKLFF. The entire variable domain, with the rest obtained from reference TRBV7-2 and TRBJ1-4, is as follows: GAGVSQSPSNKVTEKGKDVELRCDPISGHTALYWYRQSLGQGLEFLIYFQGNSAPDKSGLPSDRFSAERTGGSVSTLTIQRTQQEDSAVYLCASSLARFNEKLFFGSGTQLSVL.

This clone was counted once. CDR3 nucleotide sequence: TGTGCCAGCAGGGGGCGGGGGAGGGCCACTGGCTACACCTTC. It is translated as CASRGRGRATGYTF. V is TRBV6-6 and J is TRBJ1-2, with D perhaps matching TRBD1 (5 bases). V was trimmed by 6 bases and J by 7 bases, leaving 18 bases between them. The V gene's germline CDR1 is MNHNY and CDR2 SVGAGI (reference sequence). CDR3 length: 14 amino acids.

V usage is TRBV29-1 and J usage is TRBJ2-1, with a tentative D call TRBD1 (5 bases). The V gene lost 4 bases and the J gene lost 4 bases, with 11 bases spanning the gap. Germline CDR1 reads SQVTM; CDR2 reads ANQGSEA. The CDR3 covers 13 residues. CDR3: CSVGPDTYNEQFF. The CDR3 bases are TGCAGCGTTGGTCCGGACACGTACAATGAGCAGTTCTTC.

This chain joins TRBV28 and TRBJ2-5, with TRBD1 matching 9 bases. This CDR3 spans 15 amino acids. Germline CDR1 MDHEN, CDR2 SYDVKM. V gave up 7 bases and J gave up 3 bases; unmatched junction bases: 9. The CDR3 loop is CASNNLDRGKETQYF. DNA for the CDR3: TGTGCCAGCAATAACCTGGACAGGGGCAAAGAGACCCAGTACTTC.

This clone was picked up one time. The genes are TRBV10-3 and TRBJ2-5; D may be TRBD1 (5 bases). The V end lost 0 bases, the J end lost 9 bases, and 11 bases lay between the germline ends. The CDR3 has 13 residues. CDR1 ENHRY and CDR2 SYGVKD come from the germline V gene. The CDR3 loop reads CAISESVEGAQYF. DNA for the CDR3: TGTGCCATCAGTGAGTCAGTGGAAGGGGCCCAGTACTTC.

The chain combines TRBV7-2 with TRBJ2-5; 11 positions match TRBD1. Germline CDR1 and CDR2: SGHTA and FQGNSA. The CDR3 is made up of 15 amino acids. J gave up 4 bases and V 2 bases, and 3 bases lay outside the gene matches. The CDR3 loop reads CASSLTGQGVETQYF. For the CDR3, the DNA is TGTGCCAGCAGCTTAACGGGACAGGGGGTAGAGACCCAGTACTTC.

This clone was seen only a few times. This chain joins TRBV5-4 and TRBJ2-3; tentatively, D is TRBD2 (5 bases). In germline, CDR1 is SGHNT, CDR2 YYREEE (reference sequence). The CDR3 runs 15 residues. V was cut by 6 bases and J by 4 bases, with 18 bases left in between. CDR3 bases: TGTGCCAGCAAACTCGACGGGGTATTACCAGATACGCAGTATTTT. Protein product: CASKLDGVLPDTQYF.

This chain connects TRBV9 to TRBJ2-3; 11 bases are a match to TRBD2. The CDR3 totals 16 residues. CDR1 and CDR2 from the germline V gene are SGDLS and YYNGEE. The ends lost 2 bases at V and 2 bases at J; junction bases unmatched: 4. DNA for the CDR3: TGTGCCAGCAGCGTGGGGACTAGCGGCTACACAGATACGCAGTATTTT. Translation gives CASSVGTSGYTDTQYF. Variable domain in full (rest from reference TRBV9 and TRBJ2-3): DSGVTQTPKHLITATGQRVTLRCSPRSGDLSVYWYQQSLDQGLQFLIQYYNGEERAKGNILERFSAQQFPDLHSELNLSSLELGDSALYFCASSVGTSGYTDTQYFGPGTRLTVL.

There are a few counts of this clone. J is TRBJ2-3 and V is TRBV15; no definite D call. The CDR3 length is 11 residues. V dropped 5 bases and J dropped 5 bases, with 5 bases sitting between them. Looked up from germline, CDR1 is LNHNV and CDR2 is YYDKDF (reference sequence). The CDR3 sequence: CATSLLDTQYF. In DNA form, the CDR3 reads TGTGCCACCAGCCTTTTAGATACGCAGTATTTT.

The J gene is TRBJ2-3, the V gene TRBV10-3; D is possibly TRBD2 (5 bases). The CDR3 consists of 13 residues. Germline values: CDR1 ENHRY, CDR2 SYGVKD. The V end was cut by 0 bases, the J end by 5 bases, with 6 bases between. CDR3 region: CAISESGVDTQYF. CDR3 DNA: TGTGCCATCAGTGAGTCGGGAGTAGATACGCAGTATTTT.

CDR3 coding DNA: TGCGCCAGCAGCATAACAGGGCAGGAGACCCAGTACTTC. Translating gives CASSITGQETQYF. The chain joins TRBV5-1 to TRBJ2-5; D may be TRBD1 (6 bases). The V gene's germline CDR1 is SGHRS and CDR2 YFSETQ. V shed 4 bases and J shed 5 bases, with 12 bases lying between them. The CDR3 consists of 13 residues.

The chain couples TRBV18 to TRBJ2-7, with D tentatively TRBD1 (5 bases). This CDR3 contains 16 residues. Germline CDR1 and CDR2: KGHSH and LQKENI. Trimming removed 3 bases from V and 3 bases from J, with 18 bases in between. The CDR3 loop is CASSPSVDTYRYEQYF. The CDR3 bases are TGTGCCAGCTCACCTTCGGTGGACACCTACCGCTACGAGCAGTACTTC.

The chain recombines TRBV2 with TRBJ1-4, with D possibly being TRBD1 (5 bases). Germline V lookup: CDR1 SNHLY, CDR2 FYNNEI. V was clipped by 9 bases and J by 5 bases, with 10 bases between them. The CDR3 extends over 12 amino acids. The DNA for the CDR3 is TGTGCCAGTTCCGGACAAAATGAAAAACTGTTTTTT. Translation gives CASSGQNEKLFF.

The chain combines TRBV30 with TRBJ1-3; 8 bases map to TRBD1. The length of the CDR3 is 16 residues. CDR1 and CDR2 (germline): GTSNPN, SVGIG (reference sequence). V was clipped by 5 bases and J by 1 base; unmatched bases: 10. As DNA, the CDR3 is TGTGCCTGGGACAGGGGAGAAGTGCTATCTGGAAACACCATATATTTT. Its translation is CAWDRGEVLSGNTIYF. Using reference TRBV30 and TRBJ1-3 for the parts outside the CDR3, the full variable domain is SQTIHQWPATLVQPVGSPLSLECTVEGTSNPNLYWYRQAAGRGLQLLFYSVGIGQISSEVPQNLSASRPQDRQFILSSKKLLLSDSGFYLCAWDRGEVLSGNTIYFGEGSWLTVV.

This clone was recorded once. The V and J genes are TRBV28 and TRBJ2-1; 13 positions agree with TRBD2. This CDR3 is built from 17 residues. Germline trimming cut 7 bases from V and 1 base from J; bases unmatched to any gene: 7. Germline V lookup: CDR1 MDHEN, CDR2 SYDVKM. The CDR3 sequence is CASTLSLAGGSYNEQFF. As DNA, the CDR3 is TGTGCCAGCACTCTCTCACTAGCGGGGGGGTCCTACAATGAGCAGTTCTTC.

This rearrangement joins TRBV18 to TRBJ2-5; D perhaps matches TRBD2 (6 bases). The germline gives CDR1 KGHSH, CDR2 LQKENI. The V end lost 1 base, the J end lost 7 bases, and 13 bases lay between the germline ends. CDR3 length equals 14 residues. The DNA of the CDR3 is TGTGCCAGCTCACCACAGGGACTGAGTGCGACCCAGTACTTC. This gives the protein CASSPQGLSATQYF.

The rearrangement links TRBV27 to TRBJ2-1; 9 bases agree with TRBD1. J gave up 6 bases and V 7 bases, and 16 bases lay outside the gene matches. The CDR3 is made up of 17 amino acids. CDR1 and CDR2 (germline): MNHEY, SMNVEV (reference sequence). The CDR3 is CASTPFRGQGSSNEQFF. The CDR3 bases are TGTGCCAGCACCCCATTCCGGGGACAGGGTTCATCCAATGAGCAGTTCTTC.

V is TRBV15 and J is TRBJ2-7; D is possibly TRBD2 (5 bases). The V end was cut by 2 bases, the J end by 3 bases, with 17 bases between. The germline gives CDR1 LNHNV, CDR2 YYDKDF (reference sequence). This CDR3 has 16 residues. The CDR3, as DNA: TGTGCCACCAGCAGAAGTGGGAGTAAAGGGATCTACGAGCAGTACTTC. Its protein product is CATSRSGSKGIYEQYF.

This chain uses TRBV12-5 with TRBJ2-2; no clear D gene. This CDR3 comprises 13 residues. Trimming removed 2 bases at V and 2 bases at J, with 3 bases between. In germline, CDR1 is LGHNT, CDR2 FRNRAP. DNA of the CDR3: TGTGCTAGTGGTTTGAGCAACACCGGGGAGCTGTTTTTT. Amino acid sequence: CASGLSNTGELFF.